The clone carrying this T cell receptor beta chain was found once. Antigen specificity is unknown. This sample is part of a study of T cell responses to AZD1222 COVID-19 vaccine. The germline V gene has CDR1 SEHNR and CDR2 FQNEAQ (reference sequence). CDR3 length: 16 residues. Trimming removed 5 bases from V and 4 bases from J; junction bases left unmatched: 11. Broader study findings: As reported, nearly half of all spike-specific TCRs target variant regions that are unmutated. The study identified only six AZD1222 recipients as seropositive at baseline. There were mostly white British donors and more females than males, and clonal diversity was possibly underestimated. Two doses of AZD1222 preceded a rise in Spike-specific TCR breadth and depth.

Sequencing used immunoSEQ multiplex PCR; TCRdb keeps in-frame clones, though not all of them. The repertoire consists of about 220,000 clones, with roughly 91% occurring once and the leading ten covering around 1%. This TCR was sampled from an adult in good health. This sample comprised peripheral blood, obtained on day 0 of MenACWY control vaccination. The rearrangement joins TRBV7-9 to TRBJ2-7; 10 bases align to TRBD2. CDR3 sequence reads: CASSGPSSGGNYEQYF. The CDR3 nucleotides are TGTGCCAGCAGCGGCCCTTCTAGCGGGGGCAATTACGAGCAGTACTTC.